The sequence of this T cell receptor (beta chain) was determined in a study of T cell responses to AZD1222 COVID-19 vaccine. For this clone: Antigen specificity is unknown.

Sequenced by immunoSEQ multiplex PCR; TCRdb stores in-frame clones only, minus some. The repertoire includes 95,000 to 100,000 clones, roughly 86% of them detected once, and 9.5% to 13% sits in the top ten. Findings of the study overall: With two AZD1222 doses given, Spike-specific TCR breadth and depth both rose. Unmutated variant regions are reportedly targeted by nearly half of spike-specific TCRs. Baseline seropositives among AZD1222 recipients totaled only five or six. Spike-spanning, vaccine-associated CD4 TCRs were dominant at 160-218 and 743-854.

This CDR3 is built from 11 residues. Germline loops: CDR1 GTSNPN, CDR2 SVGIG (reference sequence). With V trimmed by 3 bases and J by 14 bases, 4 bases remained unmatched. The source was peripheral blood, collected 28 days after the second AZD1222 dose. This clonotype was obtained from an adult who received the AZD1222 COVID-19 vaccine. The chain carries TRBV30 and TRBJ1-4; 9 bases align to TRBD1. The CDR3 spells CAWSDGTGLFF. The DNA for the CDR3 is TGTGCCTGGAGCGACGGGACAGGGCTGTTTTTT.